This T cell receptor beta chain is drawn from a study of Ad26.COV2.S vaccination and SARS-CoV-2 variants. Treatment noted: some 19 received Ad26.COV2.S at low or high dose, single or two shots; five or six received placebo; per-sample allocation not given. All samples were drawn on day 63, counting from the first vaccine or placebo injection. CDR1 and CDR2 (germline): SGHAT, FQNNGV. The CDR3 spans 15 residues. V gave up 7 bases and J gave up 4 bases; unmatched junction bases: 12. Method: immunoSEQ multiplex PCR; TCRdb's copy keeps in-frame clones and lacks some. In the table there are roughly 460,000 clones, roughly nine tenths of which are singletons.

The V call is TRBV11-2, the J call TRBJ2-7; 8 bases are a match to TRBD1. This sample comprised peripheral blood, obtained in a trial of Ad26.COV2.S vaccine versus placebo. The clonotype comes from a person between 18 and 59 years old who received the Ad26.COV2.S COVID-19 vaccine or a placebo. CDR3 in DNA: TGTGCCAGCACCCCTGGACAGGGAGAGGAGTACGAGCAGTACTTC. It specifies CASTPGQGEEYEQYF.